The 19 T cell receptor beta chains below come from one sample, sequenced in a study of cytomegalovirus exposure and HLA in healthy donors. Primers included in the PCR were 60 Vbeta and 13 Jbeta primers. Data came from immunoSEQ multiplex PCR; TCRdb stores just in-frame clones and leaves some out. The table records more than 35,000 clones, 68% of them present only once. The specimen sequenced was PBMCs. These receptors came from a man aged 40-55 years in good health and CMV-seronegative.

This chain joins TRBV4-1 and TRBJ2-3; the match to TRBD2 covers 13 bases. The length of the CDR3 is 19 residues. Germline V lookup: CDR1 MGHRA, CDR2 YSYEKL. With 3 bases clipped from V and 2 bases from J, the junction kept 11 bases outside the gene matches. CDR3 sequence reads: CASSHRLAGGQPFTDTQYF. CDR3 nucleotide sequence: TGCGCCAGCAGCCATAGACTAGCGGGGGGCCAACCCTTCACAGATACGCAGTATTTT.

J is TRBJ2-5 and V is TRBV29-1, with 7 positions matching TRBD1. The germline CDR1 and CDR2 sequences are SQVTM and ANQGSEA. The length of the CDR3 is 14 residues. Losses at the gene ends were 5 bases for V and 9 bases for J; bases not matched to a gene: 15. The CDR3 DNA is TGCAGCGTTCCCCGGACAGGCCACGGGTACGCCCAGTACTTC. Translated: CSVPRTGHGYAQYF.

V usage is TRBV13 and J usage is TRBJ2-7; a weak D match, TRBD2 (5 bases). The germline gives CDR1 PRHDT, CDR2 FYEKMQ (reference sequence). The CDR3 is 12 amino acids. V was trimmed by 5 bases and J by 6 bases, leaving 11 bases between them. CDR3 residues: CASSLGASEQYF. CDR3 nucleotide sequence: TGTGCCAGCAGCCTGGGAGCTTCCGAGCAGTACTTC.

The chain couples TRBV19 to TRBJ1-5; D is unclear. V was shortened by 4 bases and J by 0 bases, with 10 bases between the two germline ends. The germline gives CDR1 LNHDA, CDR2 SQIVND (reference sequence). This CDR3 has 15 amino acids. The CDR3 DNA is TGTGCCAGTAGTAAACTAGTTTATAGCAATCAGCCCCAGCATTTT. Residues: CASSKLVYSNQPQHF.

The chain recombines TRBV5-4 with TRBJ1-5, with 7 bases aligning to TRBD1. With 1 base clipped from V and 6 bases from J, the junction kept 4 bases outside the gene matches. The germline V gene has CDR1 SGHNT and CDR2 YYREEE (reference sequence). The CDR3 is 14 amino acids. CDR3 sequence (DNA): TGTGCCAGCAGCTTGCAGGGGGACGGTCAGCCCCAGCATTTT. Translated: CASSLQGDGQPQHF.

The J gene is TRBJ2-6, the V gene TRBV29-1, with D hard to call. This CDR3 spans 13 amino acids. Deletions cut 5 bases from V and 0 bases from J, with 5 bases between. Germline CDR1 is SQVTM and CDR2 is ANQGSEA. The chain's CDR3 is CSVRSSGANVLTF. CDR3 nucleotide sequence: TGCAGCGTTCGGAGCTCTGGGGCCAACGTCCTGACTTTC. Full variable domain (outside the CDR3, taken from reference TRBV29-1 and TRBJ2-6): SAVISQKPSRDICQRGTSLTIQCQVDSQVTMMFWYRQQPGQSLTLIATANQGSEATYESGFVIDKFPISRPNLTFSTLTVSNMSPEDSSIYLCSVRSSGANVLTFGAGSRLTVL.

This clone was detected only a few times. The rearrangement joins TRBV6-6 to TRBJ2-5; the D is unclear. Looked up from germline, CDR1 is MNHNY and CDR2 is SVGAGI (reference sequence). V shed 2 bases and J shed 2 bases, with 9 bases lying between them. The CDR3 consists of 14 residues. Here the CDR3 reads CASSYPGSQETQYF. DNA for the CDR3: TGTGCCAGCAGTTACCCCGGTTCTCAAGAGACCCAGTACTTC.

The CDR3 here is CASSPPGQTNTEAFF. As DNA, the CDR3 is TGTGCCAGCTCACCACCCGGACAGACGAACACTGAAGCTTTCTTT. The rearrangement joins TRBV18 to TRBJ1-1; D might be TRBD1 (6 bases). The germline CDR1 and CDR2 sequences are KGHSH and LQKENI. Deletions cut 0 bases from V and 1 base from J, with 9 bases between. CDR3 length: 15 residues.

This clone was counted between two and nine times. The DNA for the CDR3 is TGTGCCAGCAGTTTAGCGATGAGTAATGAAAAACTGTTTTTT. It translates to CASSLAMSNEKLFF. The chain joins TRBV28 to TRBJ1-4; unclear D gene. The CDR3 is 14 residues long. V was clipped by 2 bases and J by 4 bases, with 8 bases between them. Germline V gene sequence: CDR1 MDHEN, CDR2 SYDVKM.

The genes are TRBV30 and TRBJ1-1; the D gene is possibly TRBD1 (6 bases). The CDR3 runs to 18 residues. Between the trimmed V and J ends, which lost 0 bases and 5 bases, there was a span of 25 bases. In germline, CDR1 is GTSNPN, CDR2 SVGIG (reference sequence). The DNA of the CDR3 is TGTGCCTGGAGTGTAATTGGGGACATTCGGGACCCGGGGACTGAAGCTTTCTTT. This sequence encodes CAWSVIGDIRDPGTEAFF.

This chain uses TRBV15 with TRBJ2-7; 11 positions agree with TRBD1. The CDR3 sequence is 15 residues long. Losses at the gene ends were 0 bases for V and 6 bases for J; bases not matched to a gene: 4. Germline loops: CDR1 LNHNV, CDR2 YYDKDF (reference sequence). The CDR3 nucleotides read TGTGCCACCAGCAGAGATCAGGACAGGGGGCGCGAGCAGTACTTC. Protein product: CATSRDQDRGREQYF.

This chain connects TRBV4-1 to TRBJ2-5, with D possibly being TRBD2 (5 bases). Per the germline V gene, CDR1 is MGHRA and CDR2 is YSYEKL. Trimming cost V 4 bases and J 4 bases, with 10 bases left between them. This CDR3 contains 13 residues. CDR3 region: CASSLLRGETQYF. In DNA form, the CDR3 reads TGCGCCAGCAGCCTCTTACGGGGAGAGACCCAGTACTTC.

The chain couples TRBV4-1 to TRBJ1-4; 12 bases match TRBD1. V trimming: 4 bases; J trimming: 5 bases; junction bases outside the gene matches: 5. Germline-derived CDR1 and CDR2 are MGHRA and YSYEKL. This CDR3 region has 16 residues. The CDR3 reads CASSPGQGARNEKLFF. Written as DNA, the CDR3 is TGCGCCAGCAGCCCGGGACAGGGGGCGCGAAATGAAAAACTGTTTTTT.

The chain employs TRBV7-2 and TRBJ1-5, with a possible D match to TRBD1 (5 bases). CDR1 and CDR2 from the germline V gene are SGHTA and FQGNSA. The CDR3 consists of 14 residues. V shed 5 bases and J shed 4 bases, with 12 bases lying between them. The CDR3 nucleotides read TGTGCCAGCAGCATCGACAGAGTGAATCAGCCCCAGCATTTT. It encodes CASSIDRVNQPQHF.

The V gene is TRBV5-1, the J gene TRBJ1-1; no definite D call. This CDR3 has 13 residues. Trimming stripped 6 bases from V and 5 bases from J, with 14 bases between. Germline V gene lookup returns CDR1 SGHRS and CDR2 YFSETQ. The chain's CDR3 is CASTRGVGTEAFF. CDR3 DNA: TGCGCCAGCACCCGCGGGGTTGGGACTGAAGCTTTCTTT.

The CDR3 is CASSYSQGWDGYTF. The CDR3 nucleotides read TGTGCCAGCAGTTACTCGCAGGGATGGGATGGCTACACCTTC. This chain uses TRBV6-6 with TRBJ1-2, with a possible D match to TRBD1 (5 bases). With 0 bases removed from V and 6 bases from J, the gap between germline ends came to 11 bases. From germline, CDR1 is MNHNY and CDR2 SVGAGI (reference sequence). This CDR3 has 14 residues.

The chain is built from TRBV6-5 and TRBJ2-2; 9 bases match TRBD1. Germline V gives CDR1 MNHEY, CDR2 SVGAGI. V was pared by 1 base and J by 5 bases, with 5 bases of the junction left unmatched. The CDR3 consists of 16 residues. The CDR3 DNA follows: TGTGCCAGCAGTTACTTTTCCGGGACAGGGACCGGGGAGCTGTTTTTT. Its translation is CASSYFSGTGTGELFF.

This sequence joins TRBV6-1 and TRBJ1-5, with 7 bases matching TRBD1. The CDR3 is 15 amino acids. V dropped 6 bases and J dropped 0; count of bases not matched to a gene: 5. Germline V CDR1 and CDR2: MNHNS, SASEGT. This CDR3 reads CASSGDRNSNQPQHF. Here the CDR3 DNA reads TGTGCCAGCAGCGGGGACAGAAATAGCAATCAGCCCCAGCATTTT.

This clone is categorized as large. V gene TRBV19 combines with J gene TRBJ2-6, with TRBD1 as a possible D gene (6 bases). Trimming took off 7 bases at V and 0 bases at J, with 13 bases between the two ends. The CDR3 has 16 amino acids. CDR1 is LNHDA and CDR2 is SQIVND in the germline V gene (reference sequence). CDR3 loop: CASTPGEPSGANVLTF. The CDR3, as DNA: TGTGCCAGTACCCCAGGGGAACCCTCTGGGGCCAACGTCCTGACTTTC. Full variable domain (outside the CDR3, taken from reference TRBV19 and TRBJ2-6): DGGITQSPKYLFRKEGQNVTLSCEQNLNHDAMYWYRQDPGQGLRLIYYSQIVNDFQKGDIAEGYSVSREKKESFPLTVTSAQKNPTAFYLCASTPGEPSGANVLTFGAGSRLTVL.